This TCR beta chain originates from a study of T cells in Graves' hyperthyroidism and ophthalmopathy. Study findings and constraints: The model made its ophthalmopathy prediction, and onset followed a median 6.5 months later. Most clonotypes expanded in thyroid above 0.001 were likewise present in blood.

Among the patients, aged 18 to 65, hyperthyroidism was newly diagnosed and had lasted under 2 months. Diagnostic assessment was based on clinical symptoms, serum thyroxine and TRAb, thyroid ultrasound and orbital computed tomography. V trimming: 4 bases; J trimming: 3 bases; junction bases outside the gene matches: 3. Germline V gene lookup returns CDR1 LNHDA and CDR2 SQIVND (reference sequence). The length of the CDR3 is 16 residues. This clonotype was detected a few times. As yet, its antigen is unknown. Amplified TCR beta CDR3 regions derived from RNA transcripts. First-round RT-PCR with HTBI primers amplified the TCR CDR3 region. In TCRdb, the multiplex PCR reads were re-called with MiXCR into one record per CDR3 protein. The sample has over 650,000 distinct CDR3 sequences, about 15% seen once.

Sequencing input: blood. V and J are TRBV19 and TRBJ2-1, with 13 bases lining up with TRBD2. The clonotype comes from a man between 18 and 35 years old with Graves' hyperthyroidism. The chain's CDR3 is CASSRLAGGVYNEQFF. In DNA form, the CDR3 reads TGTGCCAGTAGTAGACTAGCGGGAGGAGTCTACAATGAGCAGTTCTTC.